Listed below are T cell receptor beta chains from one sample, sequenced in a study of control samples from healthy donors and cancer patients. The method was immunoSEQ multiplex PCR; TCRdb's version includes in-frame clones alone and lacks a portion of them. This sample has 75,000 to 95,000 clones; about nine tenths occur once, and the top ten carry 3% to 4.5%. Material: blood. The receptors were gathered from a woman aged 18-30 years in good health. Each CDR3 is given with its conserved first and last residue. The D gene is left open where the match is weak. The size field is filled for only some rows; it gives once, few, many or a size class.

CDR3nt: TGTGCCAGCTCAAGGACTTTCAATGAAAAACTGTTTTTT
CDR3aa: CASSRTFNEKLFF
v_gene: TRBV18
d_gene: NA
j_gene: TRBJ1-4
abundance: NA

CDR3nt: TGTGCCAGCAGCCCCGAGGGGACTAGCATGGATACGCAGTATTTT
CDR3aa: CASSPEGTSMDTQYF
v_gene: TRBV11-3
d_gene: TRBD2
j_gene: TRBJ2-3
abundance: NA

CDR3nt: TGTGCCAGCTCGAGTAGCGGGGGGCCTGCCTACGAGCAGTACTTC
CDR3aa: CASSSSGGPAYEQYF
v_gene: TRBV18
d_gene: TRBD2
j_gene: TRBJ2-7
abundance: NA

CDR3nt: TGTGCCAGCAGCTTAACTCAGGGGGCTGACGAGCAGTACTTC
CDR3aa: CASSLTQGADEQYF
v_gene: TRBV7-7
d_gene: TRBD1
j_gene: TRBJ2-7
abundance: NA

CDR3nt: TGCGCCAGCAGCCAAGATCCAGGGGTCTATGGCTACACCTTC
CDR3aa: CASSQDPGVYGYTF
v_gene: TRBV4-1
d_gene: NA
j_gene: TRBJ1-2
abundance: once

CDR3nt: TGTGCCAGCAGCCTACATGCCGGGACAGGGCAGTCCTACGAGCAGTACTTC
CDR3aa: CASSLHAGTGQSYEQYF
v_gene: TRBV4-2
d_gene: TRBD1
j_gene: TRBJ2-7
abundance: NA

CDR3nt: TGCGCCAGCAGCTTGGAGGACAGGGAATACAATGAGCAGTTCTTC
CDR3aa: CASSLEDREYNEQFF
v_gene: TRBV5-1
d_gene: TRBD1
j_gene: TRBJ2-1
abundance: NA

CDR3nt: TGTGCCAGTACCAAGGGGTCGGGACAGGGGGATAACTATGGCTACACCTTC
CDR3aa: CASTKGSGQGDNYGYTF
v_gene: TRBV19
d_gene: TRBD1
j_gene: TRBJ1-2
abundance: NA

CDR3nt: TGCAGTGGTGGATCGAACTATGGCTACACCTTC
CDR3aa: CSGGSNYGYTF
v_gene: TRBV20-1
d_gene: NA
j_gene: TRBJ1-2
abundance: NA

CDR3nt: TGTGCCAGCAGTGAATTTCAGGGAGGGTCCGGTCAGCCCCAGCATTTT
CDR3aa: CASSEFQGGSGQPQHF
v_gene: TRBV2
d_gene: NA
j_gene: TRBJ1-5
abundance: NA

CDR3nt: TGTGCCAGCACCTCACTAGCGGAATACAATGAGCAGTTCTTC
CDR3aa: CASTSLAEYNEQFF
v_gene: TRBV6-5
d_gene: TRBD2
j_gene: TRBJ2-1
abundance: NA

CDR3nt: TGTGCCAGCTCACCGGACGGAGCCTCCTACAATGAGCAGTTCTTC
CDR3aa: CASSPDGASYNEQFF
v_gene: TRBV18
d_gene: NA
j_gene: TRBJ2-1
abundance: NA

CDR3nt: TGTGCCAGCAGCACCACCCCCGAAAGCTACGAGCAGTACTTC
CDR3aa: CASSTTPESYEQYF
v_gene: TRBV11-3
d_gene: NA
j_gene: TRBJ2-7
abundance: few

CDR3nt: TGTGCCAGTAGTATTCAAGAGAATGAGCAGTTCTTC
CDR3aa: CASSIQENEQFF
v_gene: TRBV19
d_gene: NA
j_gene: TRBJ2-1
abundance: once

CDR3nt: TGTGCCAGCATCCGGGAGGGAGAGTATAATTCACCCCTCCACTTT
CDR3aa: CASIREGEYNSPLHF
v_gene: TRBV28
d_gene: NA
j_gene: TRBJ1-6
abundance: few

CDR3nt: TGTGCCAGTAGTATGGGCAGGGGAGACTATGGCTACACCTTC
CDR3aa: CASSMGRGDYGYTF
v_gene: TRBV19
d_gene: NA
j_gene: TRBJ1-2
abundance: NA

CDR3nt: TGCGCCAGCAGCTTCAGGTCTAATGCAGGGACAACTAACTATGGCTACACCTTC
CDR3aa: CASSFRSNAGTTNYGYTF
v_gene: TRBV5-1
d_gene: NA
j_gene: TRBJ1-2
abundance: NA

CDR3nt: TGTGCCAGTAGTCCTTCGGACAGTAGCTTTTACGAGCAGTACTTC
CDR3aa: CASSPSDSSFYEQYF
v_gene: TRBV19
d_gene: NA
j_gene: TRBJ2-7
abundance: NA

CDR3nt: TGTGCCAGTAGTACTCCGGGCCTCAATATTAGGGGCTACACCTTC
CDR3aa: CASSTPGLNIRGYTF
v_gene: TRBV19
d_gene: NA
j_gene: TRBJ1-2
abundance: NA

CDR3nt: TGTGCCAGCAGCCCGATTGGGGGCGGGGACGCAGATACGCAGTATTTT
CDR3aa: CASSPIGGGDADTQYF
v_gene: TRBV7-3
d_gene: NA
j_gene: TRBJ2-3
abundance: NA

CDR3nt: TGTGCCAGCAGTTTACAGGGCTACGAGCAGTACTTC
CDR3aa: CASSLQGYEQYF
v_gene: TRBV12-3/TRBV12-4
d_gene: NA
j_gene: TRBJ2-7
abundance: NA

CDR3nt: TGTGCCAGCAGTGAAGCTCTGGGACAGGGGGCGACCGGGGAGCTGTTTTTT
CDR3aa: CASSEALGQGATGELFF
v_gene: TRBV6-1
d_gene: TRBD1
j_gene: TRBJ2-2
abundance: NA

CDR3nt: TGTGCTAGTGGTTTGAGGGACAGGGGTGGGACCCAGTACTTC
CDR3aa: CASGLRDRGGTQYF
v_gene: TRBV12-5
d_gene: TRBD1
j_gene: TRBJ2-5
abundance: NA

CDR3nt: TGTGCCAGCAGCTTGAGGGGGCCGGGGGACGAGCAGTACTTC
CDR3aa: CASSLRGPGDEQYF
v_gene: TRBV5-5
d_gene: NA
j_gene: TRBJ2-7
abundance: NA

CDR3nt: TGTGCCAGCAGTTACGGAGGGCAGGGGGGCTACACCTTC
CDR3aa: CASSYGGQGGYTF
v_gene: TRBV6-5
d_gene: NA
j_gene: TRBJ1-2
abundance: NA

CDR3nt: TGTGCCAGCGATAAGCGGGGGTGTACAGATACGCAGTATTTT
CDR3aa: CASDKRGCTDTQYF
v_gene: TRBV19
d_gene: TRBD2
j_gene: TRBJ2-3
abundance: NA

CDR3nt: TGTGCCAGCAGCCATGGGGACGGTCGTAATCAGCCCCAGCATTTT
CDR3aa: CASSHGDGRNQPQHF
v_gene: TRBV4-2
d_gene: NA
j_gene: TRBJ1-5
abundance: NA

CDR3nt: TGTGCCAGCAGCCAAGCCGGCGGTCCTAGCACAGATACGCAGTATTTT
CDR3aa: CASSQAGGPSTDTQYF
v_gene: TRBV4-2
d_gene: NA
j_gene: TRBJ2-3
abundance: once

CDR3nt: TGTGCCAGCAGCTTCGGTGGGGGCTACAATGAGCAGTTCTTC
CDR3aa: CASSFGGGYNEQFF
v_gene: TRBV7-3
d_gene: NA
j_gene: TRBJ2-1
abundance: NA

CDR3nt: TGTGCCAGCAGCCCCCCCGGGACAGGGTCCACTGAAGCTTTCTTT
CDR3aa: CASSPPGTGSTEAFF
v_gene: TRBV9
d_gene: TRBD1
j_gene: TRBJ1-1
abundance: NA

CDR3nt: TGTGCCAGCAGCTTCGGCGGTAGCAATCAGCCCCAGCATTTT
CDR3aa: CASSFGGSNQPQHF
v_gene: TRBV5-6
d_gene: NA
j_gene: TRBJ1-5
abundance: NA

CDR3nt: TGTGCCACCAGTGAGGGACAGTTAGGGCAGCCCCAGCATTTT
CDR3aa: CATSEGQLGQPQHF
v_gene: TRBV24-1
d_gene: TRBD1
j_gene: TRBJ1-5
abundance: NA

CDR3nt: TGTGCCAGCAGCCCGGGGACAGAGATGAACACTGAAGCTTTCTTT
CDR3aa: CASSPGTEMNTEAFF
v_gene: TRBV5-4
d_gene: TRBD1
j_gene: TRBJ1-1
abundance: once

CDR3nt: TGTGCCAGCAGCTGGGGACAGGGGGAAACCTACGAGCAGTACTTC
CDR3aa: CASSWGQGETYEQYF
v_gene: TRBV7-2
d_gene: TRBD1
j_gene: TRBJ2-7
abundance: NA

CDR3nt: TGTGCCAGCAGCGCGACAGGAACTAATGAAAAACTGTTTTTT
CDR3aa: CASSATGTNEKLFF
v_gene: TRBV9
d_gene: NA
j_gene: TRBJ1-4
abundance: NA

CDR3nt: TGCGCCAGCAGCTTGGACGTGGGCGGCGGTAAAGCTTTCTTT
CDR3aa: CASSLDVGGGKAFF
v_gene: TRBV5-1
d_gene: NA
j_gene: TRBJ1-1
abundance: NA

CDR3nt: TGTGCCAGCAGCCAAAGGGAGGGCACGAACACTGAAGCTTTCTTT
CDR3aa: CASSQREGTNTEAFF
v_gene: TRBV3-1/TRBV3-2
d_gene: NA
j_gene: TRBJ1-1
abundance: NA

CDR3nt: TGTGCCAGCAGTTCACCGGGGACTGAAGCTTTCTTT
CDR3aa: CASSSPGTEAFF
v_gene: TRBV27
d_gene: NA
j_gene: TRBJ1-1
abundance: NA

CDR3nt: TGCGCCAGCAGCTTGGGTGGAGATTCCTACGAGCAGTACTTC
CDR3aa: CASSLGGDSYEQYF
v_gene: TRBV5-1
d_gene: NA
j_gene: TRBJ2-7
abundance: NA

CDR3nt: TGTGCCAGCAGTTTGGACGGTTCTGAAGCTTTCTTT
CDR3aa: CASSLDGSEAFF
v_gene: TRBV27
d_gene: NA
j_gene: TRBJ1-1
abundance: NA

CDR3nt: TGTGCCAGCAGTTCACTTATAGGGCGGGAGCCCCAGCATTTT
CDR3aa: CASSSLIGREPQHF
v_gene: TRBV6-5
d_gene: NA
j_gene: TRBJ1-5
abundance: NA

CDR3nt: TGTGCCAGCAGCTTGGAGACAGGGAGGTATCAGCCCCAGCATTTT
CDR3aa: CASSLETGRYQPQHF
v_gene: TRBV7-9
d_gene: TRBD1
j_gene: TRBJ1-5
abundance: NA

CDR3nt: TGTGCCAGCAGTTTGGGCCATCAGCCCCAGCATTTT
CDR3aa: CASSLGHQPQHF
v_gene: TRBV28
d_gene: NA
j_gene: TRBJ1-5
abundance: NA

CDR3nt: TGTGCCAGCTCCCGTTTCAAGCGGGGGGATTCCTACGAGCAGTACTTC
CDR3aa: CASSRFKRGDSYEQYF
v_gene: TRBV5-6
d_gene: TRBD2
j_gene: TRBJ2-7
abundance: NA

CDR3nt: TGCGCCAGCAGCTTTGAGGGGGGGCTTGAGACCCAGTACTTC
CDR3aa: CASSFEGGLETQYF
v_gene: TRBV5-1
d_gene: NA
j_gene: TRBJ2-5
abundance: NA

CDR3nt: TGCGCCAGCAGCTTATCCGGGACAGGACTCTACGAGCAGTACTTC
CDR3aa: CASSLSGTGLYEQYF
v_gene: TRBV5-1
d_gene: TRBD1
j_gene: TRBJ2-7
abundance: NA

CDR3nt: TGTGCCAGCACCGGGGGACAAAGAAATGAAAAACTGTTTTTT
CDR3aa: CASTGGQRNEKLFF
v_gene: TRBV27
d_gene: NA
j_gene: TRBJ1-4
abundance: NA